Sequencing of this TCR beta chain was carried out in a study of T-cell reconstitution after alpha-beta-depleted transplantation in children. Study-wide results and caveats: After transplant, at about two months, alpha-beta T cells were reportedly derived from several hundred expanded graft clones. The origin of high day-60 TCRbeta diversity in some patients lay in surviving recipient T cells and thymic progenitors.

Preparation of the TCRbeta library used unique molecular identifiers. TCRdb fed the PCR reads into MiXCR, producing one record per CDR3 protein. The sample lists 100,000 to 130,000 distinct CDR3 sequences, 6.4% occurring once. Germline CDR1 and CDR2: SNHLY and FYNNEI. This CDR3 contains 10 residues. V was clipped by 6 bases and J by 7 bases, with 6 bases between them. This clonotype was seen a handful of times. Its target is not known. The chain joins TRBV2 to TRBJ1-2; D ambiguous. The sequence was obtained from a male patient aged 2-15 years who had a stem cell transplant for acute lymphoblastic leukemia, so the T cells may come from the graft donor. Sequenced material: PBMCs, mostly from graft donor cells, taken 360 days after TCRalphabeta/CD19-depleted stem cell transplant. The CDR3 region has the DNA TGTGCCAGCAGGAGGGTTGGCTACACCTTC. Translation: CASRRVGYTF.